Listed here are 24 T cell receptor beta chains from one sample, sequenced in a study of Ad26.COV2.S vaccination and SARS-CoV-2 variants. The sample's treatment: around 19 received Ad26.COV2.S at low or high dose, single or two shots; five or six received placebo; per-sample allocation not given. Each sample was drawn 63 days after the first injection (of vaccine or placebo). The method was immunoSEQ multiplex PCR; TCRdb's version includes in-frame clones alone and lacks a portion of them. In the table there are about 390,000 clones, 80% to 90% of which are singletons. Here the sequenced sample was peripheral blood, taken in a trial of Ad26.COV2.S vaccine versus placebo. The origin of the receptors is a person aged 18-65 years who received the Ad26.COV2.S COVID-19 vaccine or a placebo.

The CDR3 DNA reads TGTGCCAGCAGTCCGGGGGGACAGTTCTATGGCTACACCTTC. Protein sequence: CASSPGGQFYGYTF. The chain joins TRBV6-5 to TRBJ1-2; 7 positions match TRBD1. Per the germline V gene, CDR1 is MNHEY and CDR2 is SVGAGI. The CDR3 consists of 14 residues. The V gene end was trimmed by 5 bases and the J gene end by 4 bases; junction bases not matched to a gene: 7.

V gene TRBV2 combines with J gene TRBJ2-3; D tentatively fits TRBD1 or TRBD2 (5 bases each). The CDR3 runs to 12 residues. V was shortened by 8 bases and J by 7 bases, with 13 bases between the two germline ends. Germline V gene lookup returns CDR1 SNHLY and CDR2 FYNNEI. CDR3 coding DNA: TGTGCCAGCCTGGGGGAGTCCAATACGCAGTATTTT. It is translated as CASLGESNTQYF.

This clone appeared once. The V call is TRBV7-8, the J call TRBJ1-2, with 8 bases fitting TRBD1. CDR1 and CDR2 (germline): SGHVS, FQNEAQ. The ends lost 0 bases at V and 2 bases at J; junction bases unmatched: 11. The length of the CDR3 is 18 residues. The DNA of the CDR3 is TGTGCCAGCAGCTTAGCTTCCAAGGGACAGGTTATAAACTATGGCTACACCTTC. The encoded protein is CASSLASKGQVINYGYTF.

CDR3 sequence: CASSLGGGADYEQYF. CDR3 coding DNA: TGTGCCAGCAGCTTAGGAGGCGGGGCCGACTACGAGCAGTACTTC. V is TRBV7-9 and J is TRBJ2-7; D perhaps matches TRBD2 (6 bases). The V end lost 1 base, the J end lost 3 bases, and 13 bases lay between the germline ends. The CDR3 extends over 15 amino acids. Germline CDR1 SEHNR, CDR2 FQNEAQ (reference sequence).

The V call is TRBV12-3 or TRBV12-4, the J call TRBJ1-2; maybe TRBD1 (6 bases). This CDR3 has 13 residues. Trimming cost V 8 bases and J 8 bases, with 18 bases left between them. The CDR3 spells CASGQGRPGGYTF. For the CDR3, the DNA is TGTGCCAGCGGGCAGGGGAGGCCCGGCGGCTACACCTTC.

The V and J genes are TRBV19 and TRBJ1-1; D remains unclear. Trimming cost V 6 bases and J 10 bases, with 15 bases left between them. The CDR3 sequence is 12 residues long. The germline CDR1 and CDR2 sequences are LNHDA and SQIVND (reference sequence). The CDR3 protein is CASRQAGVGAFF. The CDR3, as DNA: TGTGCCAGTAGGCAGGCCGGGGTGGGAGCTTTCTTT.

The chain is built from TRBV5-8 and TRBJ2-1; D is possibly TRBD1 or TRBD2 (5 bases each). This CDR3 has 15 residues. Trimming cost V 4 bases and J 0 bases, with 11 bases left between them. From germline, CDR1 is SGHTS and CDR2 YDEGEE. As DNA, the CDR3 is TGTGCCAGCAGCCTCGGGACGGCCTCCTACAATGAGCAGTTCTTC. This codes for CASSLGTASYNEQFF.

The rearrangement uses TRBV27 and TRBJ1-2; a possible D gene is TRBD1 (6 bases). V was clipped by 8 bases and J by 2 bases, with 12 bases between them. Germline CDR1 is MNHEY and CDR2 is SMNVEV (reference sequence). The CDR3 covers 13 residues. The CDR3 loop reads CASRATGNYGYTF. CDR3 sequence (DNA): TGTGCCAGCCGGGCCACAGGGAACTATGGCTACACCTTC.

The J gene is TRBJ1-5, the V gene TRBV5-1; 7 positions match TRBD1. This CDR3 spans 17 amino acids. V lost 1 base, J lost 6 bases, and 13 bases stayed unmatched. CDR1 is SGHRS, CDR2 YFSETQ, per germline. CDR3 nucleotides: TGCGCCAGCAGCTTGTTCCCCGGGGGGACAGTCGGTCAGCCCCAGCATTTT. Translated: CASSLFPGGTVGQPQHF.

As DNA, the CDR3 is TGTGCCAGTAGTACCCTACCTGTCACAGGGGGCAATGGTGAAAAACTGTTTTTT. Its protein is CASSTLPVTGGNGEKLFF. The rearrangement links TRBV19 to TRBJ1-4; 9 bases fit TRBD1. CDR1 LNHDA and CDR2 SQIVND come from the germline V gene (reference sequence). Trimming took 4 bases from V and 7 from J; bases not matched to a gene: 16. The CDR3 spans 18 residues.

Only one count was recorded for this clone. This chain connects TRBV29-1 to TRBJ1-2, with a possible D match to TRBD1 (6 bases). The V and J ends lost 3 bases and 8 bases respectively, with 16 bases between them. The CDR3 length is 13 residues. CDR1 SQVTM and CDR2 ANQGSEA come from the germline V gene. Here the CDR3 DNA reads TGCAGCGTTGACACCAGGGGAGGTAGAGGCTACACCTTC. Translation: CSVDTRGGRGYTF.

The chain carries TRBV14 and TRBJ2-4, with D uncertain. This CDR3 has 15 residues. The germline V gene has CDR1 SGHDN and CDR2 FVKESK. Trimming stripped 1 base from V and 7 bases from J, with 14 bases between. The CDR3 loop is CASSQAGRPGNIQYF. The DNA of the CDR3 is TGTGCCAGCAGCCAAGCCGGTCGGCCGGGCAACATTCAGTACTTC.

The chain has TRBV6-1 and TRBJ2-2; possibly TRBD1 for D (5 bases). CDR1 and CDR2 (germline): MNHNS, SASEGT. This CDR3 is 15 amino acids long. With 2 bases removed from V and 6 bases from J, the gap between germline ends came to 13 bases. DNA of the CDR3: TGTGCCAGCAGTGAAAGGCCAGGGTATGCCGGGGAGCTGTTTTTT. It translates to CASSERPGYAGELFF.

This chain joins TRBV11-1 and TRBJ2-7; 8 nucleotides line up with TRBD1. The V gene's germline CDR1 is SGHAT and CDR2 FQDESV (reference sequence). The CDR3 runs 14 residues. With 7 bases clipped from V and 6 bases from J, the junction kept 11 bases outside the gene matches. The CDR3 DNA sequence: TGTGCCAGCACCCGGACAGGGAGTATGAGCGAGCAGTACTTC. It translates to CASTRTGSMSEQYF.

As concerns this clone: A much larger clone is a single base away; this may be a read error. The chain couples TRBV5-6 to TRBJ2-5; D remains unclear. CDR3 length: 11 residues. The ends were cut back, 1 base at V and 3 bases at J, with 1 base in the middle. Germline V gives CDR1 SGHDT, CDR2 YYEEEE. The CDR3, as DNA: TGTGCCAGCAGCTTGAAAGAGACCCAGTACTTC. Residues: CASSLKETQYF.

This sequence joins TRBV12-3 or TRBV12-4 and TRBJ1-1; D remains ambiguous. V lost 7 bases and J 3 bases, leaving 12 bases between the germline ends. The CDR3 contains 13 residues. As DNA, the CDR3 is TGTGCCAGCACTCAGTCAGAAGACACTGAAGCTTTCTTT. It encodes CASTQSEDTEAFF.

The chain couples TRBV11-2 to TRBJ1-2; no definite D call. This CDR3 spans 13 amino acids. The germline gives CDR1 SGHAT, CDR2 FQNNGV. V was shortened by 5 bases and J by 5 bases, with 12 bases between the two germline ends. The CDR3: CASSRTHQYGYTF. The DNA of the CDR3 is TGTGCCAGCAGCAGGACTCATCAATATGGCTACACCTTC.

This clone appeared once. The genes are TRBV20-1 and TRBJ1-2; 9 bases are a match to TRBD1. The CDR3 is 12 residues long. V shed 3 bases and J 9 bases; nucleotides not matched to a gene: 5. CDR1 and CDR2 from the germline V gene are DFQATT and SNEGSKA (reference sequence). The CDR3 here is CSASPGQGRYTF. DNA for the CDR3: TGCAGTGCTAGTCCCGGACAGGGGCGCTACACCTTC.

The chain has TRBV24-1 and TRBJ1-5; 9 positions agree with TRBD1. This CDR3 is built from 15 residues. Trimming removed 5 bases from V and 4 bases from J; junction bases left unmatched: 5. Germline V gene sequence: CDR1 KGHDR, CDR2 SFDVKD. The CDR3 sequence: CATSAGDRVNQPQHF. The CDR3 DNA follows: TGTGCCACCAGTGCCGGGGACAGGGTTAATCAGCCCCAGCATTTT.

This clone has ten or more counts. J is TRBJ2-1 and V is TRBV13, with no clear D. The CDR3 has 11 amino acids. With 1 base removed from V and 9 bases from J, the gap between germline ends came to 4 bases. Germline lookup yields CDR1 PRHDT and CDR2 FYEKMQ (reference sequence). The CDR3 region is CASSLVSEQFF. DNA of the CDR3: TGTGCCAGCAGCTTAGTATCTGAGCAGTTCTTC.

J is TRBJ2-1 and V is TRBV2; D unclear. In germline, CDR1 is SNHLY, CDR2 FYNNEI. Trimming cost V 7 bases and J 3 bases, with 13 bases left between them. The CDR3 loop spans 14 amino acids. The CDR3 loop reads CASKKLIIYNEQFF. In DNA, the CDR3 is TGTGCCAGCAAGAAGTTGATCATCTACAATGAGCAGTTCTTC.

The chain carries TRBV28 and TRBJ1-2, with D maybe TRBD1 (5 bases). The germline CDR1 and CDR2 sequences are MDHEN and SYDVKM. The CDR3 sequence is 15 residues long. V gave up 6 bases and J gave up 2 bases, with 16 bases separating them. DNA for the CDR3: TGTGCCAGCAGCTATCGGGGGGGATTCAACTATGGCTACACCTTC. It codes for CASSYRGGFNYGYTF.

Only one count was recorded for this clone. The chain is built from TRBV7-6 and TRBJ1-2; TRBD1 might be the D (5 bases). Germline CDR1 is SGHVS and CDR2 is FNYEAQ. The CDR3 covers 14 residues. Trimming stripped 1 base from V and 7 bases from J, with 13 bases between. The CDR3 coding sequence is TGTGCCAGCAGCTTAGGCGCAGGAGGGGCTGGCTACACCTTC. Amino acid sequence: CASSLGAGGAGYTF.

V usage is TRBV30 and J usage is TRBJ1-2, with no clear D. Germline V gene data show CDR1 as GTSNPN and CDR2 as SVGIG (reference sequence). The CDR3 covers 14 residues. V lost 4 bases to trimming and J lost 5 bases, with 17 bases between them. The CDR3 loop is CAWIPPGPRYGYTF. CDR3 nucleotide sequence: TGTGCCTGGATACCCCCCGGTCCCCGATATGGCTACACCTTC.